One sample yielded the 25 T cell receptor beta chains listed below, sequenced in a study of T cells in Graves' hyperthyroidism and ophthalmopathy. TCR beta CDR3 regions were amplified from RNA transcripts. The HTBI primer set served for first-round RT-PCR of the TCR CDR3. TCRdb re-derived calls from the multiplex PCR reads in MiXCR, one entry per CDR3 protein. The data contain roughly 710,000 distinct CDR3 sequences, about 35% of them singletons. The source material was blood. Receptors originate from a woman between 40 and 50 years old with Graves' hyperthyroidism.

This clonotype was counted at least ten times. The rearrangement joins TRBV13 to TRBJ2-5; D gene uncertain. The CDR3 has 12 amino acids. Germline V lookup: CDR1 PRHDT, CDR2 FYEKMQ (reference sequence). V lost 4 bases and J lost 5, with 8 bases in between. Here the CDR3 reads CASSSSPETQYF. The CDR3 DNA is TGTGCCAGCAGCTCCTCCCCCGAGACCCAGTACTTC.

This clonotype was detected many times. This rearrangement joins TRBV29-1 to TRBJ1-2; maybe TRBD1 (6 bases). Per the germline V gene, CDR1 is SQVTM and CDR2 is ANQGSEA. The V end lost 7 bases, the J end lost 7 bases, and 13 bases lay between the germline ends. This CDR3 contains 11 residues. The CDR3 nucleotides read TGCAGCGCTCCGGGGGGGCCTGGCTACACCTTC. Amino acids: CSAPGGPGYTF.

The chain recombines TRBV5-1 with TRBJ1-1; D is possibly TRBD1 (5 bases). Germline CDR1 reads SGHRS; CDR2 reads YFSETQ. The CDR3 is 14 amino acids. V lost 0 bases, J lost 5 bases, and 11 bases lay in between. CDR3 nucleotide sequence: TGCGCCAGCAGCTTGGGAGGGACCTTAACTGAAGCTTTCTTT. Protein product: CASSLGGTLTEAFF.

The chain employs TRBV25-1 and TRBJ2-7; D is possibly TRBD2 (7 bases). V was pared by 4 bases and J by 3 bases, with 16 bases between. Looked up from germline, CDR1 is MGHDK and CDR2 is SYGVNS. The CDR3 sequence is 15 residues long. The DNA of the CDR3 is TGTGCCAGCAGTGGGTCTCTCGGGGGGCGCTACGAGCAGTACTTC. Residues: CASSGSLGGRYEQYF.

This chain uses TRBV15 with TRBJ2-7; 7 bases line up with TRBD1. Unmatched junction bases numbered 12, after V lost 3 bases and J lost 4 bases. The CDR3 has 16 residues. Germline V gives CDR1 LNHNV, CDR2 YYDKDF (reference sequence). In DNA form, the CDR3 reads TGTGCCACCAGCAGGGAACGACAGGGAAATCTATACGAGCAGTACTTC. Amino acid sequence: CATSRERQGNLYEQYF.

This clonotype was found many times. The rearrangement joins TRBV9 to TRBJ1-6; D call uncertain. CDR3 length: 14 residues. Trimming took off 1 base at V and 6 bases at J, with 8 bases between the two ends. Germline CDR1 is SGDLS and CDR2 is YYNGEE. CDR3 nucleotides: TGTGCCAGCAGCGTACAGGACGGTAATTCACCCCTCCACTTT. It translates to CASSVQDGNSPLHF.

This clonotype was counted between two and nine times. This rearrangement joins TRBV7-9 to TRBJ1-2; TRBD1 matches 8 bases. The CDR3 totals 15 residues. The V gene's germline CDR1 is SEHNR and CDR2 FQNEAQ (reference sequence). V shed 5 bases and J 4 bases; nucleotides not matched to a gene: 9. The CDR3 DNA follows: TGTGCCAGCAGCCAAGCCCAGGGGGCGAGCTATGGCTACACCTTC. Its protein product is CASSQAQGASYGYTF. Full variable domain (missing parts from reference TRBV7-9 and TRBJ1-2): DTGVSQNPRHKITKRGQNVTFRCDPISEHNRLYWYRQTLGQGPEFLTYFQNEAQLEKSRLLSDRFSAERPKGSFSTLEIQRTEQGDSAMYLCASSQAQGASYGYTFGSGTRLTVV.

This clonotype occurred many times. The chain carries TRBV7-9 and TRBJ1-4; D is ambiguous. This CDR3 contains 13 residues. V was clipped by 5 bases and J by 6 bases, with 10 bases between them. Germline CDR1 SEHNR, CDR2 FQNEAQ (reference sequence). The CDR3 region is CASSQAFYEKLFF. DNA for the CDR3: TGTGCCAGCAGCCAAGCCTTTTATGAAAAACTGTTTTTT.

The J gene is TRBJ2-3, the V gene TRBV2; D gene ambiguous. The germline V gene has CDR1 SNHLY and CDR2 FYNNEI. V was pared by 1 base and J by 1 base, with 3 bases between. The CDR3 has 13 residues. This CDR3 reads CASSEDRTDTQYF. The CDR3 DNA is TGTGCCAGCAGTGAAGATCGCACAGATACGCAGTATTTT.

On this clonotype itself: Relative to the germline gene, one junction end is altered; a read error may explain this. The chain uses TRBV5-1 and TRBJ1-1, with 12 bases lining up with TRBD1. The V gene's germline CDR1 is SGHRS and CDR2 YFSETQ. The CDR3 sequence is 17 residues long. The DNA of the CDR3 is TGCGCTAGCAGCTTTCGGGACAGGGGGCGCAGATGGACTGAAGCTTTCTTT. It codes for CASSFRDRGRRWTEAFF. Full variable domain (outside the CDR3, taken from reference TRBV5-1 and TRBJ1-1): KAGVTQTPRYLIKTRGQQVTLSCSPISGHRSVSWYQQTPGQGLQFLFEYFSETQRNKGNFPGRFSGRQFSNSRSEMNVSTLELGDSALYLCASSFRDRGRRWTEAFFGQGTRLTVV.

This rearrangement joins TRBV7-2 to TRBJ1-2; no reliable D call. The CDR3 totals 15 residues. V gave up 3 bases and J gave up 4 bases, with 15 bases separating them. Germline V gives CDR1 SGHTA, CDR2 FQGNSA. The CDR3 reads CASSLSLESTYGYTF. CDR3 DNA: TGTGCCAGCAGCTTGTCTCTCGAGAGTACCTATGGCTACACCTTC.

This clonotype was counted only a few times. The DNA of the CDR3 is TGTGCCAGCCGGGTTGGGCGGGGTGCCCTCGAGCAGTACTTC. This codes for CASRVGRGALEQYF. The genes are TRBV28 and TRBJ2-7; possible D gene TRBD2, 6 bases. Germline V gene sequence: CDR1 MDHEN, CDR2 SYDVKM. The CDR3 totals 14 residues. Deletions cut 8 bases from V and 6 bases from J, with 20 bases between.

This clonotype has at least ten counts. The CDR3 sequence: CAISDNRGNEQYF. The CDR3 DNA follows: TGTGCCATCAGTGATAACAGGGGCAACGAGCAGTACTTC. The genes are TRBV10-3 and TRBJ2-7; 7 bases align to TRBD1. Germline trimming cut 3 bases from V and 5 bases from J; bases unmatched to any gene: 4. In germline, CDR1 is ENHRY, CDR2 SYGVKD. The CDR3 is 13 residues long.

The gene calls are TRBV20-1 and TRBJ1-5, with 10 bases that match TRBD1. With V trimmed by 0 bases and J by 6 bases, 8 bases remained unmatched. Germline V CDR1 and CDR2: DFQATT, SNEGSKA (reference sequence). This CDR3 is 16 amino acids long. Here the CDR3 reads CSARDSERTGGQPQHF. The CDR3, as DNA: TGCAGTGCTAGAGATAGCGAGCGGACAGGGGGTCAGCCCCAGCATTTT.

For this clonotype: A much bigger clone sits one base away, suggesting this may be a read error. The chain is built from TRBV20-1 and TRBJ2-5; TRBD1 is a possible D gene (5 bases). Germline CDR1 DFQATT, CDR2 SNEGSKA (reference sequence). The CDR3 is 14 residues long. Deletions cut 5 bases from V and 6 bases from J, with 19 bases between. This chain's CDR3 is CSAPSTDGQKTQYF. CDR3 DNA: TGCAGTGCTCCCTCCACTGACGGACAAAAGACCCAGTACTTC.

The chain combines TRBV20-1 with TRBJ1-1, with a tentative D call TRBD1 (5 bases). Germline values: CDR1 DFQATT, CDR2 SNEGSKA (reference sequence). Deletions cut 4 bases from V and 1 base from J, with 10 bases between. The CDR3 length is 13 residues. CDR3 in DNA: TGCAGTGCTATGGGGCAGGCGAACACTGAAGCTTTCTTT. It encodes CSAMGQANTEAFF.

This clonotype was seen more than once but under ten times. The J gene is TRBJ2-7, the V gene TRBV13; D is ambiguous. The CDR3 runs to 13 residues. V lost 5 bases, J lost 2 bases, and 10 bases lay in between. Germline V lookup: CDR1 PRHDT, CDR2 FYEKMQ (reference sequence). CDR3 in DNA: TGTGCCAGCAGCCCTCTTAGCCCCTACGAGCAGTACTTC. Encoded protein: CASSPLSPYEQYF.

This clonotype has at least ten counts. The chain combines TRBV7-9 with TRBJ1-2; D call uncertain. The length of the CDR3 is 13 residues. Trimming left V 2 bases short and J 4 bases short, with 8 bases between. Per germline, CDR1 SEHNR and CDR2 FQNEAQ (reference sequence). The DNA for the CDR3 is TGTGCCAGCAGCTTACGTGTGGGCTATGGCTACACCTTC. This translates into CASSLRVGYGYTF.

This clonotype was seen at least ten times. This chain links TRBV20-1 with TRBJ2-5; a possible D gene is TRBD2 (6 bases). Germline assignment: CDR1 DFQATT and CDR2 SNEGSKA (reference sequence). V was shortened by 3 bases and J by 5 bases, with 16 bases between the two germline ends. This CDR3 is built from 14 residues. The CDR3 region has the DNA TGCAGTGCTAGGCCGGTCACGCGGGACGAGACCCAGTACTTC. It encodes CSARPVTRDETQYF.

This clonotype was observed a few times. The chain joins TRBV12-3 or TRBV12-4 to TRBJ1-5, with a possible D match to TRBD1 (6 bases). Trimming removed 3 bases from V and 7 bases from J, with 13 bases in between. The CDR3 contains 14 residues. The CDR3 DNA follows: TGTGCCAGCAGTTTGGGTGACAGGTGGCAGCCCCAGCATTTT. It specifies CASSLGDRWQPQHF.

Worth noting for this clonotype: Compared with germline, one end of the junction differs, possibly owing to a read error. V and J are TRBV7-2 and TRBJ1-1; D ambiguous. From germline, CDR1 is SGHTA and CDR2 FQGNSA. The length of the CDR3 is 15 residues. As DNA, the CDR3 is TGTGCCGGCAGCACTCTACACACGATGAACACTGAAGCTTTCTTT. Protein: CAGSTLHTMNTEAFF.

This clonotype appeared many times. V gene TRBV20-1 combines with J gene TRBJ1-4; no clear D gene. The V gene's germline CDR1 is DFQATT and CDR2 SNEGSKA (reference sequence). The V gene lost 3 bases and the J gene lost 8 bases, with 10 bases spanning the gap. The CDR3 is 12 residues long. DNA for the CDR3: TGCAGTGCTAGCAATAGTAACGAAAAACTGTTTTTT. It specifies CSASNSNEKLFF.

With regard to this clonotype: Sequence at one end of the junction differs from germline and may be a read error. The chain recombines TRBV5-4 with TRBJ2-5; possible D gene TRBD2, 7 bases. CDR1 SGHNT and CDR2 YYREEE come from the germline V gene (reference sequence). This CDR3 is 15 amino acids long. The CDR3 loop reads CASTYQWGGQETRYF. The DNA of the CDR3 is TGTGCCAGCACCTACCAATGGGGGGGGCAAGAGACCCGGTACTTC.

The V and J genes are TRBV20-1 and TRBJ1-4; tentative D call: TRBD1 (5 bases). Germline assignment: CDR1 DFQATT and CDR2 SNEGSKA (reference sequence). CDR3 length equals 13 residues. Trimming took off 4 bases at V and 8 bases at J, with 14 bases between the two ends. CDR3 bases: TGCAGTGCTACCGGGACGGTTGGGGAAAAACTGTTTTTT. The encoded protein is CSATGTVGEKLFF.

This clonotype was counted only a few times. This rearrangement joins TRBV7-3 to TRBJ2-1; D might be TRBD1 (6 bases). This CDR3 has 13 residues. The V end lost 3 bases, the J end lost 9 bases, and 12 bases lay between the germline ends. CDR1 is SGHTA, CDR2 FQGTGA, per germline. This CDR3 reads CASSFLLGGEQFF. CDR3 bases: TGTGCCAGCAGCTTTCTCTTAGGGGGTGAGCAGTTCTTC.